A selection of T cell receptor beta chains follows, all from one sample in a study of blood T cell repertoires in COVID-19. TCRdb's copy holds only in-frame clones and misses some; the assay was immunoSEQ multiplex PCR. The data hold 150,000 to 200,000 clones, with around 90% observed a single time. Material: peripheral blood. Source of these receptors: a man aged 45-65 years with acute or convalescent COVID-19. Both conserved end residues are part of each CDR3. The D gene is left open where the match is weak. Not all rows give a size; the values are once, few, many and, for expanded clones, a class.

TRBD2 16 TRBJ2-5 once TRBV3-1/TRBV3-2 CASSQSGLAGQETQYF TGTGCCAGCAGCCAATCCGGACTAGCGGGGCAAGAGACCCAGTACTTC
NA 15 TRBJ2-1 NA TRBV27 CASSNGGGSYNEQFF TGTGCCAGCAGCAACGGCGGAGGATCCTACAATGAGCAGTTCTTC
NA 16 TRBJ1-2 NA TRBV4-3 CASSQDDTGYSYGYTF TGCGCCAGCAGCCAAGATGACACAGGGTACAGCTATGGCTACACCTTC
TRBD1 14 TRBJ2-3 NA TRBV3-1/TRBV3-2 CASSHGDSSDTQYF TGTGCCAGCAGCCACGGGGACAGTTCAGATACGCAGTATTTT
NA 12 TRBJ2-7 NA TRBV6-2/TRBV6-3 CASSYGLTEQYF TGTGCCAGCAGTTACGGGCTCACCGAGCAGTACTTC
NA 16 TRBJ1-1 NA TRBV19 CASSIQTTKRGTEAFF TGTGCCAGTAGTATACAGACCACCAAACGGGGCACTGAAGCTTTCTTT
NA 15 TRBJ1-5 NA TRBV7-2 CASSPSTGSNQPQHF TGTGCCAGCAGCCCATCCACAGGGAGCAATCAGCCCCAGCATTTT
NA 16 TRBJ1-4 NA TRBV19 CASSPLFGGRDEKLFF TGTGCCAGTAGTCCTTTGTTTGGAGGTCGGGATGAAAAACTGTTTTTT
TRBD1 14 TRBJ1-2 NA TRBV7-9 CASSPDRNNYGYTF TGTGCCAGCAGTCCGGACAGGAATAACTATGGCTACACCTTC
NA 15 TRBJ2-7 NA TRBV5-6 CASSLTAGNPYEQYF TGTGCCAGCAGCTTAACCGCAGGGAACCCCTACGAGCAGTACTTC
NA 15 TRBJ2-2 NA TRBV4-1 CASSQGHINTGELFF TGCGCCAGCAGCCAAGGACACATAAACACCGGGGAGCTGTTTTTT
TRBD1 14 TRBJ2-7 NA TRBV2 CASSTRTGGGEQYF TGTGCCAGCAGTACCCGGACAGGGGGAGGCGAGCAGTACTTC
NA 15 TRBJ2-7 NA TRBV2 CASSEARRNSYEQYF TGTGCCAGCAGTGAAGCAAGGCGGAACTCCTACGAGCAGTACTTC
TRBD1 14 TRBJ1-3 NA TRBV19 CATRQGATGNTIYF TGTGCCACAAGACAGGGGGCAACTGGAAACACCATATATTTT
TRBD2 15 TRBJ2-1 few TRBV3-1/TRBV3-2 CASSQIAGGADEQFF TGTGCCAGCAGCCAAATAGCGGGAGGGGCGGATGAGCAGTTCTTC
NA 11 TRBJ2-5 NA TRBV29-1 CSVGQQETQYF TGCAGCGTTGGGCAGCAAGAGACCCAGTACTTC
TRBD1 13 TRBJ1-2 NA TRBV10-3 CAISAGQGNGYTF TGTGCCATCAGCGCAGGACAGGGGAATGGCTACACCTTC
NA 16 TRBJ1-3 NA TRBV7-9 CASSLLGGSAGNTIYF TGTGCCAGCAGCTTATTGGGCGGGTCTGCCGGAAACACCATATATTTT
TRBD1 19 TRBJ2-3 NA TRBV27 CASSPGTGGGLPRADTQYF TGTGCCAGCAGTCCTGGGACAGGAGGGGGGTTACCTAGGGCAGATACGCAGTATTTT
TRBD2 20 TRBJ2-2 NA TRBV19 CASSIWRLAGGVRHPGELFF TGTGCCAGTAGTATTTGGAGACTAGCGGGGGGGGTACGACACCCCGGGGAGCTGTTTTTT
TRBD1 14 TRBJ2-7 NA TRBV18 CASSLRDRTYEQYF TGTGCCAGCTCACTCCGGGACAGAACCTACGAGCAGTACTTC
NA 17 TRBJ2-2 once TRBV3-1/TRBV3-2 CASSRPWGQQNTGELFF TGTGCCAGCAGCCGCCCCTGGGGACAACAGAACACCGGGGAGCTGTTTTTT
NA 11 TRBJ1-1 NA TRBV20-1 CSVQGPTEAFF TGCAGTGTCCAGGGGCCTACTGAAGCTTTCTTT
TRBD1 14 TRBJ2-2 NA TRBV28 CASRRTGGTGELFF TGTGCCAGCAGAAGGACAGGGGGCACCGGGGAGCTGTTTTTT
NA 15 TRBJ2-2 NA TRBV3-1/TRBV3-2 CASSQAWQNTGELFF TGTGCCAGCAGCCAAGCTTGGCAGAACACCGGGGAGCTGTTTTTT
NA 15 TRBJ2-7 NA TRBV5-4 CASSLAGIGTREQYF TGTGCCAGCAGCCTGGCGGGAATCGGCACTCGGGAGCAGTACTTC
TRBD2 18 TRBJ2-3 NA TRBV7-2 CASSLTSGLAGATDTQYF TGTGCCAGCAGCTTAACTTCCGGACTAGCGGGGGCCACAGATACGCAGTATTTT
TRBD2 16 TRBJ2-2 NA TRBV5-1 CASSLYELATTGELFF TGCGCCAGCAGCTTGTACGAACTAGCGACCACCGGGGAGCTGTTTTTT
NA 15 TRBJ1-6 NA TRBV20-1 CSASPLAARGSPLHF TGCAGTGCTAGTCCCCTCGCCGCCCGGGGTTCACCCCTCCACTTT
NA 14 TRBJ2-3 NA TRBV5-4 CASSPETSTDTQYF TGTGCCAGCAGCCCGGAGACTAGCACAGATACGCAGTATTTT
TRBD2 15 TRBJ2-3 NA TRBV6-4 CASSDRLAGVDTQYF TGTGCCAGCAGTGACCGACTAGCGGGAGTGGATACGCAGTATTTT